This T cell receptor beta chain stems from a study of cytomegalovirus exposure and HLA in healthy donors. This CDR3 is built from 15 residues. Trimming shortened V by 7 bases and J by 11 bases, and 21 bases separated the two germline ends. Per the germline V gene, CDR1 is MNHNY and CDR2 is SVGAGI (reference sequence). Researchers ran the PCR with 60 Vbeta and 13 Jbeta primers. The data were produced by immunoSEQ multiplex PCR, yet TCRdb's version contains in-frame clones alone and is incomplete. The listing contains 130,000 or so clones. Points on this clone: Its target is unknown.

Study conclusions and caveats: Later examination showed HLA-associated TCR beta chains had greater clonal expansion than equally common others.

This receptor was identified in a man aged 18 to 29 in good health and CMV-seronegative. Sequences were obtained from PBMCs. V gene TRBV6-6 combines with J gene TRBJ1-6, with D tentatively TRBD1 (6 bases). The CDR3 sequence is CASKTLQGTLAPLHF. The CDR3 DNA reads as TGTGCCAGCAAAACTTTGCAGGGGACCTTGGCACCCCTCCACTTT.